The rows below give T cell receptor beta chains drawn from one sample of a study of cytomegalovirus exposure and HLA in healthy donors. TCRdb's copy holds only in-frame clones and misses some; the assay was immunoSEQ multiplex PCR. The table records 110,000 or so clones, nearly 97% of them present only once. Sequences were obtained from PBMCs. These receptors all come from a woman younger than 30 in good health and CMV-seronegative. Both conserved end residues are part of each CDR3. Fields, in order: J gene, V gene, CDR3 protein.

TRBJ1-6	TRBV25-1	CASRRQGNSPLHF
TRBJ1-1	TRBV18	CASSPLKNTEAFF
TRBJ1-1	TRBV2	CASSRGAPGNTEAFF
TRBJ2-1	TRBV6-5	CASSYGGESNEQFF
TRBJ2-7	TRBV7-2	CASSLVLAGGRAYEQYF
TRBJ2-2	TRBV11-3	CASSLDVTSGGAGELFF
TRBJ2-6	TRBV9	CASSGGGQPIFGANVLTF
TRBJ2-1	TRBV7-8	CASSHERNEQFF
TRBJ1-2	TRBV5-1	CASSLGAVYGYTF
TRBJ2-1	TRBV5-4	CASSLLFGGYNEQFF
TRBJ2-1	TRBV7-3	CASSPDPNADEQFF
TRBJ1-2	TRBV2	CARETDSATARLDYGYTF
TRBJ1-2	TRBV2	CARDRVKLSDGYTF
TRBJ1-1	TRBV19	CASSPNRDSESNTEAFF
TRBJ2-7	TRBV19	CASSIRQGGTYEQYF
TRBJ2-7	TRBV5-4	CASSLRGTYEQYF
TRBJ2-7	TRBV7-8	CASSLRTGGYYEQYF
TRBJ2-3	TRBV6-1	CASSETVFGLTDTQYF
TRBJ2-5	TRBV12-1	CASSYGGQPLETQYF
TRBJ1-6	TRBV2	CAGQGGGTGNSPLHF